This TCR beta chain was captured in a study of cytomegalovirus exposure and HLA in healthy donors. PCR involved 60 Vbeta and 13 Jbeta primers. The assay was immunoSEQ multiplex PCR, and TCRdb's table has in-frame clones only and misses some. Of around 120,000 clones listed, 75% to 85% are singletons. This CDR3 spans 14 amino acids. CDR1 and CDR2 from the germline V gene are SGHRS and YFSETQ. Trimming took off 0 bases at V and 3 bases at J, with 9 bases between the two ends. This TCR was sampled from a woman between 40 and 50 years old in good health and CMV-seronegative. The sample taken for sequencing was PBMCs. V usage is TRBV5-1 and J usage is TRBJ2-5, with D tentatively TRBD2 (6 bases). CDR3 in amino acids: CASSLGLDKETQYF. DNA for the CDR3: TGCGCCAGCAGCTTGGGACTAGACAAAGAGACCCAGTACTTC.